The clone carrying this TCR beta chain appeared a few times. The sample contains more than one DNA sequence encoding this CDR3. The CDR3 contains 11 residues. V lost 10 bases and J lost 4; bases outside the gene matches: 0. Germline CDR1 and CDR2: KGHDR and SFDVKD. TCRdb's table, derived via immunoSEQ multiplex PCR, lists solely in-frame clones and lacks some. The sample includes some 160,000 clones, about 90% of them seen just once. This sample was taken from a study of control samples from healthy donors and cancer patients. This rearrangement joins TRBV24-1 to TRBJ2-1; 7 bases are a match to TRBD1. This receptor was taken from a woman younger than 45 in good health. Sequenced sample: blood. CDR3 residues: CATGQYNEQFF. The CDR3 DNA follows: TGTGCCACGGGACAGTACAATGAGCAGTTCTTC.